This T cell receptor beta chain emerged from a study of T cells in Graves' hyperthyroidism and ophthalmopathy. From germline, CDR1 is DFQATT and CDR2 SNEGSKA (reference sequence). The CDR3 sequence is 13 residues long. Between the trimmed V and J ends, which lost 3 bases and 5 bases, there was a span of 13 bases. Researchers amplified the TCR beta CDR3 regions from RNA transcripts. With the HTBI primer set, the TCR CDR3 went through a first round of RT-PCR. From the multiplex PCR reads, TCRdb called clonotypes with MiXCR, one entry per CDR3 protein. This table has roughly 570,000 distinct CDR3 sequences, approximately 44% appearing once. There are many counts of this clonotype.

This sequence joins TRBV20-1 and TRBJ1-2, with D perhaps TRBD1 (5 bases). Input material: peripheral blood or thyroid tissue (not recorded which). This clonotype was obtained from an adult woman with Graves' disease, either hyperthyroidism or ophthalmopathy (not recorded which). In DNA, the CDR3 is TGCAGTGCTAGTGGGGCCCCCCCTTATGGCTACACCTTC. This codes for CSASGAPPYGYTF.